The 9 T cell receptor beta chains presented below share a single source sample, sequenced in a study of shared clonotypes between healthy human individuals. Some clones are missing from TCRdb's copy, which holds only in-frame ones; the method was immunoSEQ multiplex PCR. This sample has a few million clones; approximately 94% occur once, and the top ten carry roughly 0.13%. The sample taken for sequencing was naive CD4+ T cells sorted from blood. Indicated subset: CD45RA+ positively selected. The source of these receptors is a man aged 18-30 years in good health.

Worth noting for this clone: Other DNA variants within this sample encode the same CDR3. The rearrangement links TRBV6-5 to TRBJ2-7; 9 positions agree with TRBD1. Germline-derived CDR1 and CDR2 are MNHEY and SVGAGI. V was clipped by 4 bases and J by 2 bases; unmatched bases: 3. The CDR3 is 14 amino acids. Here the CDR3 reads CASSSGTGTYEQYF. CDR3 in DNA: TGTGCCAGCAGTTCGGGGACAGGGACCTACGAGCAGTACTTC.

J is TRBJ2-3 and V is TRBV18; tentatively, D is TRBD1 (6 bases). This CDR3 is 12 amino acids long. V lost 2 bases to trimming and J lost 9 bases, with 9 bases between them. The germline CDR1 and CDR2 sequences are KGHSH and LQKENI. The CDR3 nucleotides read TGTGCCAGCTCACCAGGGGGCGGGACGCAGTATTTT. It specifies CASSPGGGTQYF. Full variable domain (outside the CDR3, taken from reference TRBV18 and TRBJ2-3): NAGVMQNPRHLVRRRGQEARLRCSPMKGHSHVYWYRQLPEEGLKFMVYLQKENIIDESGMPKERFSAEFPKEGPSILRIQQVVRGDSAAYFCASSPGGGTQYFGPGTRLTVL.

This chain connects TRBV5-6 to TRBJ2-1; TRBD1 aligns across 10 bases. Germline CDR1 is SGHDT and CDR2 is YYEEEE. V was pared by 3 bases and J by 6 bases, with 6 bases of the junction left unmatched. The CDR3 runs 15 residues. The CDR3 bases are TGTGCCAGCAGCTCCGGACAGGGGGGTTTCAATGAGCAGTTCTTC. Its protein is CASSSGQGGFNEQFF.

The chain couples TRBV2 to TRBJ1-5; D not resolved. The CDR3 length is 13 residues. CDR1 SNHLY and CDR2 FYNNEI come from the germline V gene. V was clipped by 8 bases and J by 2 bases, with 10 bases between them. CDR3 DNA sequence: TGTGCCAGCTTGATGAGCGGCAATCAGCCCCAGCATTTT. Encoded protein: CASLMSGNQPQHF.

V usage is TRBV18 and J usage is TRBJ2-2; 7 bases fit TRBD1. V was pared by 4 bases and J by 7 bases, with 12 bases of the junction left unmatched. Germline V lookup: CDR1 KGHSH, CDR2 LQKENI. This CDR3 has 16 amino acids. CDR3 protein: CASSRAPGTAIGELFF. CDR3 nucleotide sequence: TGTGCCAGCTCACGAGCGCCCGGGACAGCAATCGGGGAGCTGTTTTTT. Drawing the rest from reference TRBV18 and TRBJ2-2, the complete variable domain is NAGVMQNPRHLVRRRGQEARLRCSPMKGHSHVYWYRQLPEEGLKFMVYLQKENIIDESGMPKERFSAEFPKEGPSILRIQQVVRGDSAAYFCASSRAPGTAIGELFFGEGSRLTVL.

V usage is TRBV6-1 and J usage is TRBJ2-1; 10 positions match TRBD2. Germline V gene lookup returns CDR1 MNHNS and CDR2 SASEGT. The CDR3 loop spans 16 amino acids. V trimming: 4 bases; J trimming: 10 bases; junction bases outside the gene matches: 13. The CDR3 is CASSAPSGSSFAEQFF. As DNA, the CDR3 is TGTGCCAGCAGTGCCCCTAGCGGGAGTTCCTTCGCCGAGCAGTTCTTC.

V usage is TRBV30 and J usage is TRBJ1-2; 7 bases are shared with TRBD1. Germline V gene lookup returns CDR1 GTSNPN and CDR2 SVGIG (reference sequence). With V trimmed by 1 base and J by 1 base, 6 bases remained unmatched. The CDR3 runs 15 residues. CDR3 region: CAWSDIRQGNYGYTF. The DNA of the CDR3 is TGTGCCTGGAGTGACATCCGACAGGGTAACTATGGCTACACCTTC.

The rearrangement links TRBV29-1 to TRBJ1-1; no clear D gene. V dropped 3 bases and J dropped 1 base, with 9 bases sitting between them. This CDR3 contains 13 residues. Germline V gene data show CDR1 as SQVTM and CDR2 as ANQGSEA. CDR3 DNA sequence: TGCAGCGTTGACGTCGGATCGAACACTGAAGCTTTCTTT. Its protein is CSVDVGSNTEAFF. Full variable domain (outside the CDR3, taken from reference TRBV29-1 and TRBJ1-1): SAVISQKPSRDICQRGTSLTIQCQVDSQVTMMFWYRQQPGQSLTLIATANQGSEATYESGFVIDKFPISRPNLTFSTLTVSNMSPEDSSIYLCSVDVGSNTEAFFGQGTRLTVV.

The V and J genes are TRBV5-4 and TRBJ1-6, with no clear D. Looked up from germline, CDR1 is SGHNT and CDR2 is YYREEE (reference sequence). Trimming took off 4 bases at V and 8 bases at J, with 13 bases between the two ends. This CDR3 region has 14 residues. This CDR3 reads CASSQDGLHSPLHF. CDR3 in DNA: TGTGCCAGCAGCCAAGATGGGCTGCATTCACCCCTCCACTTT.